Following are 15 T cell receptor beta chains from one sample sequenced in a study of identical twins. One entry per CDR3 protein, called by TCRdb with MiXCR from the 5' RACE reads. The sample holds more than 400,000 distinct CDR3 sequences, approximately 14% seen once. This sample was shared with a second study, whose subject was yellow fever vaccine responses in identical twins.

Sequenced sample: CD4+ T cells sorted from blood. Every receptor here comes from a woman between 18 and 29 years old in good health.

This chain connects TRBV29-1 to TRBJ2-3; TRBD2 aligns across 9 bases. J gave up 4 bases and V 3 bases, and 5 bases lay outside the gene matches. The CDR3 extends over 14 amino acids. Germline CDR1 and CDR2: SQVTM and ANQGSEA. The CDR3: CSVEGGGVADTQYF. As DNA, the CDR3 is TGCAGCGTTGAGGGCGGGGGGGTCGCAGATACGCAGTATTTT.

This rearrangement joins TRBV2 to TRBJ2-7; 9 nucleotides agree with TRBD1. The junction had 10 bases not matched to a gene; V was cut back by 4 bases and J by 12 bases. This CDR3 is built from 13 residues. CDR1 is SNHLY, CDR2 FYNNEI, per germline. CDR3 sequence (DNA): TGTGCCAGCAGTGGCCCCATCTACAGGGGGCTGTACGTC. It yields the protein CASSGPIYRGLYV.

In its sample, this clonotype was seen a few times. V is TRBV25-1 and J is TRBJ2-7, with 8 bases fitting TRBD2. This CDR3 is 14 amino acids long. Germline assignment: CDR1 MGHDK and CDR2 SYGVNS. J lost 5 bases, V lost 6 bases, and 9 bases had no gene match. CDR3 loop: CASSLAGIPHEQYF. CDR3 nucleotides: TGTGCCAGCAGCCTAGCGGGCATCCCCCACGAGCAGTACTTC.

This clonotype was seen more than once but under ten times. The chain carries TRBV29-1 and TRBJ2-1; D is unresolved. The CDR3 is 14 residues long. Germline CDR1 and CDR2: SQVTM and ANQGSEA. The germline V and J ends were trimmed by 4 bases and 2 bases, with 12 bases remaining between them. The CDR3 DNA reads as TGCAGCGTTGTCCTAGTTAACCCCTACAATGAGCAGTTCTTC. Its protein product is CSVVLVNPYNEQFF.

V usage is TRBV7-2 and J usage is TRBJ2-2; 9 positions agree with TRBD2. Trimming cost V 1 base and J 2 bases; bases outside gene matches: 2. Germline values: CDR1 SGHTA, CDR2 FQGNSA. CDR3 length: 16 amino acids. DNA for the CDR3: TGTGCCAGCAGCTTAGTAGCGGGGGCCAACACCGGGGAGCTGTTTTTT. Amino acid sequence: CASSLVAGANTGELFF.

CDR3 protein: CSASTRQSQHF. The DNA for the CDR3 is TGCAGTGCTAGTACCCGACAGTCCCAGCATTTT. The chain has TRBV20-1 and TRBJ1-5, with D maybe TRBD1 (5 bases). The V end was cut by 3 bases, the J end by 11 bases, with 11 bases between. The V gene's germline CDR1 is DFQATT and CDR2 SNEGSKA (reference sequence). This CDR3 is built from 11 residues.

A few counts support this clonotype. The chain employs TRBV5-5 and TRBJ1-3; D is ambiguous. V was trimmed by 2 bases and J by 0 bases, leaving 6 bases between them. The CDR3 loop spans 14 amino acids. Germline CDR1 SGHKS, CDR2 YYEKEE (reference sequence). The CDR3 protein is CASSFSYSGNTIYF. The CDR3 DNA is TGTGCCAGCAGCTTTTCCTACTCTGGAAACACCATATATTTT.

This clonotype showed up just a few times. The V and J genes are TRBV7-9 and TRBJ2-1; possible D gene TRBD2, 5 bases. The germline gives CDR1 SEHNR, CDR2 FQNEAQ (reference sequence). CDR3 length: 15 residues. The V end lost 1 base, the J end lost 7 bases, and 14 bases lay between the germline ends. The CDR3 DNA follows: TGTGCCAGCAGCTTAGTTCGAGGGAGTAGGAATGAGCAGTTCTTC. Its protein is CASSLVRGSRNEQFF.

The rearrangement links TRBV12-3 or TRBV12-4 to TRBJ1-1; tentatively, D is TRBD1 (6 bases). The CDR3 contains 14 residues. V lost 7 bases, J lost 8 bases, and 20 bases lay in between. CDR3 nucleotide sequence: TGTGCCAGCACTAGCGGGGGGGGCGGACCAGAAGCTTTCTTT. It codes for CASTSGGGGPEAFF.

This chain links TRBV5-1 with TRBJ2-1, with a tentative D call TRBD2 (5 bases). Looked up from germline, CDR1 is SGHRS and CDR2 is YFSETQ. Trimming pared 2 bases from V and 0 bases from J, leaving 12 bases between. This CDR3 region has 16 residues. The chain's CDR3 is CASSLNLGSSYNEQFF. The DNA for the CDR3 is TGCGCCAGCAGCTTAAATCTTGGGAGCTCCTACAATGAGCAGTTCTTC.

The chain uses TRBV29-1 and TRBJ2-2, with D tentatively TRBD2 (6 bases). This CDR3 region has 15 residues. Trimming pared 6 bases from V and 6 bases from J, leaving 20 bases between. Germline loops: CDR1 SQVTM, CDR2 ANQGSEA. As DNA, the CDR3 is TGCAGCGTGGGGGAGGCAGGAGGGATCGCCGGGGAGCTGTTTTTT. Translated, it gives CSVGEAGGIAGELFF.

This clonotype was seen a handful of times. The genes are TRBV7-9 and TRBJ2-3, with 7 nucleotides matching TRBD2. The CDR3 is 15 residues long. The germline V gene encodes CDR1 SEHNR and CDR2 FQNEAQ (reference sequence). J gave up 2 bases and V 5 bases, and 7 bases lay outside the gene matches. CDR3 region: CASSGLVQYTDTQYF. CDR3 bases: TGTGCCAGCAGCGGACTAGTTCAGTACACAGATACGCAGTATTTT.

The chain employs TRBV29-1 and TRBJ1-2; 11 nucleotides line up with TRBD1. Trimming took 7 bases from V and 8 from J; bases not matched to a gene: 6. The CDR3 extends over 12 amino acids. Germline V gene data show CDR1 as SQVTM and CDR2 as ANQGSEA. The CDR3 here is CSGGQGAWGYTF. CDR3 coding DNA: TGCAGCGGAGGACAGGGGGCTTGGGGCTACACCTTC.

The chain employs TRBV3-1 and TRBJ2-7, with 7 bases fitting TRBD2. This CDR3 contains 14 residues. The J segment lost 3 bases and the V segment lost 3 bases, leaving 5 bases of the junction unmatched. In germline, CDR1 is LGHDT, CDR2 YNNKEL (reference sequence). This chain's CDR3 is CASSQYGEGYEQYF. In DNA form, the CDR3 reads TGTGCCAGCAGCCAGTATGGGGAGGGCTACGAGCAGTACTTC.

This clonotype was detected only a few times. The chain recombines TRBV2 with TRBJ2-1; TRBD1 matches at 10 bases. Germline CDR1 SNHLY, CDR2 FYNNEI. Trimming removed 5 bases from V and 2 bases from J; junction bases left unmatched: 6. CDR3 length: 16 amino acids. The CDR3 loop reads CASSSVGTGAYNEQFF. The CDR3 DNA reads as TGTGCCAGCAGTTCTGTGGGGACAGGGGCCTACAATGAGCAGTTCTTC.